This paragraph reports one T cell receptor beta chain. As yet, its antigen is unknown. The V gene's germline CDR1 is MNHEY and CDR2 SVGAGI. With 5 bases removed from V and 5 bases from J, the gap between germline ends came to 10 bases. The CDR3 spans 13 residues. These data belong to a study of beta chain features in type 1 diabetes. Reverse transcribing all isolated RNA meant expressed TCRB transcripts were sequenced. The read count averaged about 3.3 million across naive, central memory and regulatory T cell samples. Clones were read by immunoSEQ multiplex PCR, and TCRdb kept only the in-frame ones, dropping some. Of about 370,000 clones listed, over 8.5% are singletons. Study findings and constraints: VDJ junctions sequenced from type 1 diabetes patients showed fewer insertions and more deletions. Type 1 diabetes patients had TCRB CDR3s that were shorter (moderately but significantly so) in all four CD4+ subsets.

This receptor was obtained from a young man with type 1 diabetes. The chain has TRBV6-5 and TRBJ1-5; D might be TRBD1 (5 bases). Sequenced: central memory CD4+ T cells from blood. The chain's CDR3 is CASSGTIDQPQHF. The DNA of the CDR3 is TGTGCCAGCAGTGGGACGATCGATCAGCCCCAGCATTTT.